These 20 T cell receptor beta chains were all obtained from the same sample, sequenced in a study of blood T cell repertoires in COVID-19. Data came from immunoSEQ multiplex PCR; TCRdb stores just in-frame clones and leaves some out. This table has about 200,000 clones, 80% to 85% appearing once. Sequenced material: PBMCs or T cells enriched from blood (not recorded which). Receptors were obtained from a man aged 40-49 years who had recovered from COVID-19.

This sequence joins TRBV5-1 and TRBJ1-1; D unclear. CDR1 and CDR2 from the germline V gene are SGHRS and YFSETQ. The length of the CDR3 is 16 residues. V shed 2 bases and J shed 1 base, with 15 bases lying between them. The CDR3 DNA sequence: TGCGCCAGCAGCTTAACTAGGCGTTCCGCGAACACTGAAGCTTTCTTT. This sequence encodes CASSLTRRSANTEAFF.

This clone was observed a few times. The chain joins TRBV29-1 to TRBJ1-3; no clear D gene. Trimming took off 1 base at V and 3 bases at J, with 7 bases between the two ends. Germline V gene lookup returns CDR1 SQVTM and CDR2 ANQGSEA. This CDR3 has 13 residues. For the CDR3, the DNA is TGCAGCGTTGAAGGAGGGTATGGAAACACCATATATTTT. It is translated as CSVEGGYGNTIYF.

The J gene is TRBJ1-6, the V gene TRBV18; the D is unclear. Germline V CDR1 and CDR2: KGHSH, LQKENI. Trimming pared 3 bases from V and 6 bases from J, leaving 9 bases between. CDR3 length equals 14 residues. The CDR3 DNA is TGTGCCAGCTCACCCGCAGGTAGTAATTCACCCCTCCACTTT. Its translation: CASSPAGSNSPLHF.

The CDR3 bases are TGCGCCAGCAGCCCCACCGGGACAGAAAATTCACCCCTCCACTTT. It codes for CASSPTGTENSPLHF. V gene TRBV5-1 combines with J gene TRBJ1-6; 7 bases align to TRBD1. The germline V gene has CDR1 SGHRS and CDR2 YFSETQ. V dropped 4 bases and J dropped 7; count of bases not matched to a gene: 8. The CDR3 has 15 residues.

V gene TRBV2 combines with J gene TRBJ1-4; TRBD1 matches at 9 bases. This CDR3 region has 15 residues. The junction had 10 bases not matched to a gene; V was cut back by 8 bases and J by 6 bases. Germline-derived CDR1 and CDR2 are SNHLY and FYNNEI. The CDR3 protein is CASGPRTGVDEKLFF. In DNA form, the CDR3 reads TGTGCCAGCGGTCCCCGGACAGGGGTCGATGAAAAACTGTTTTTT.

This chain connects TRBV27 to TRBJ1-6; D remains ambiguous. Germline loops: CDR1 MNHEY, CDR2 SMNVEV (reference sequence). CDR3 size: 15 residues. Trimming shortened V by 4 bases and J by 0 bases, and 7 bases separated the two germline ends. CDR3: CASSWTSSYNSPLHF. The DNA for the CDR3 is TGTGCCAGCAGTTGGACTAGCTCCTATAATTCACCCCTCCACTTT.

The chain has TRBV11-3 and TRBJ2-2; no reliable D call. Deletions cut 5 bases from V and 7 bases from J, with 8 bases between. This CDR3 is 12 amino acids long. Germline V gene sequence: CDR1 SGHNT, CDR2 YENEEA. CDR3 coding DNA: TGTGCCAGCAGCCTCGGTGACGGGGAGCTGTTTTTT. Amino acid sequence: CASSLGDGELFF.

The genes are TRBV3-1 (or the pseudogene TRBV3-2) and TRBJ1-1; no firm D call. This CDR3 contains 14 residues. The V end was cut by 6 bases, the J end by 3 bases, with 14 bases between. Germline V gene sequence: CDR1 LGHDT, CDR2 YNNKEL (reference sequence). For the CDR3, the DNA is TGTGCCAGCAGACTCCGTGATTCGGACACTGAAGCTTTCTTT. Translated, it gives CASRLRDSDTEAFF.

This clone has only one observation. The rearrangement joins TRBV5-6 to TRBJ1-1; D perhaps matches TRBD1 (6 bases). Germline V CDR1 and CDR2: SGHDT, YYEEEE. Trimming removed 1 base at V and 0 bases at J, with 10 bases between. CDR3 size: 15 residues. CDR3 amino acids: CASSLLDRMNTEAFF. The CDR3 DNA is TGTGCCAGCAGCTTGTTGGACAGAATGAACACTGAAGCTTTCTTT.

The V call is TRBV12-5, the J call TRBJ2-5; D perhaps matches TRBD2 (5 bases). This CDR3 spans 13 amino acids. V was clipped by 5 bases and J by 7 bases, with 14 bases between them. The germline CDR1 and CDR2 sequences are LGHNT and FRNRAP. CDR3 protein: CASGADRAGTQYF. Here the CDR3 DNA reads TGTGCTAGTGGTGCTGACCGGGCGGGGACCCAGTACTTC.

The chain links TRBV2 to TRBJ1-5; D may be TRBD1 (5 bases). V was trimmed by 6 bases and J by 3 bases, leaving 12 bases between them. Germline CDR1 is SNHLY and CDR2 is FYNNEI. The CDR3 covers 14 residues. CDR3 sequence reads: CASRGGGVNQPQHF. CDR3 nucleotide sequence: TGTGCCAGCAGAGGCGGAGGGGTCAATCAGCCCCAGCATTTT.

The chain uses TRBV30 and TRBJ1-2, with 8 bases fitting TRBD1. V gave up 5 bases and J gave up 6 bases; unmatched junction bases: 5. Germline loops: CDR1 GTSNPN, CDR2 SVGIG (reference sequence). The CDR3 is 12 amino acids. In nucleotides, the CDR3 is TGTGCCTGGTGGGGACAGGCTAATGGCTACACCTTC. Its protein is CAWWGQANGYTF.

The chain carries TRBV30 and TRBJ1-3; the D gene is possibly TRBD1 (6 bases). V was cut by 5 bases and J by 1 base, with 12 bases left in between. The CDR3 has 14 residues. The germline V gene has CDR1 GTSNPN and CDR2 SVGIG (reference sequence). The DNA for the CDR3 is TGTGCCTGGTCACAGGGTACGTCTGGAAACACCATATATTTT. Amino acids: CAWSQGTSGNTIYF. Together with reference TRBV30 and TRBJ1-3, the CDR3 gives the full variable domain: SQTIHQWPATLVQPVGSPLSLECTVEGTSNPNLYWYRQAAGRGLQLLFYSVGIGQISSEVPQNLSASRPQDRQFILSSKKLLLSDSGFYLCAWSQGTSGNTIYFGEGSWLTVV.

This chain links TRBV5-1 with TRBJ2-3, with 11 bases that match TRBD2. Germline CDR1 is SGHRS and CDR2 is YFSETQ. The CDR3 is made up of 14 amino acids. V lost 4 bases, J lost 11 bases, and 9 bases stayed unmatched. This chain's CDR3 is CASSPVLAGGRQYF. For the CDR3, the DNA is TGCGCCAGCAGCCCGGTCCTAGCGGGGGGCCGGCAGTATTTT. Using reference TRBV5-1 and TRBJ2-3 for the parts outside the CDR3, the full variable domain is KAGVTQTPRYLIKTRGQQVTLSCSPISGHRSVSWYQQTPGQGLQFLFEYFSETQRNKGNFPGRFSGRQFSNSRSEMNVSTLELGDSALYLCASSPVLAGGRQYFGPGTRLTVL.

In DNA form, the CDR3 reads TGTGCCAGCAGAGCTGAGGGCGGGGGAAGGAACACTGAAGCTTTCTTT. Translating gives CASRAEGGGRNTEAFF. V and J are TRBV6-4 and TRBJ1-1, with D perhaps matching TRBD1 (5 bases). The CDR3 consists of 16 residues. Germline assignment: CDR1 MRHNA and CDR2 SNTAGT. Trimming removed 6 bases at V and 1 base at J, with 18 bases between.

This clone came up once. Different DNA sequences within this sample yield the same CDR3. This sequence joins TRBV9 and TRBJ1-3; no clear D gene. V dropped 0 bases and J dropped 4 bases, with 8 bases sitting between them. The CDR3 is 14 amino acids. Germline V gene sequence: CDR1 SGDLS, CDR2 YYNGEE. The chain's CDR3 is CASSVAGSGNTIYF. In DNA form, the CDR3 reads TGTGCCAGCAGCGTAGCGGGGTCCGGAAACACCATATATTTT.

V usage is TRBV29-1 and J usage is TRBJ1-5; TRBD1 aligns across 7 bases. This CDR3 is 14 amino acids long. Germline values: CDR1 SQVTM, CDR2 ANQGSEA. The ends lost 6 bases at V and 0 bases at J; junction bases unmatched: 5. CDR3 amino acids: CSVGTVDSNQPQHF. In DNA form, the CDR3 reads TGCAGCGTGGGGACAGTGGATAGCAATCAGCCCCAGCATTTT. Full variable domain (remainder filled in from reference TRBV29-1 and TRBJ1-5): SAVISQKPSRDICQRGTSLTIQCQVDSQVTMMFWYRQQPGQSLTLIATANQGSEATYESGFVIDKFPISRPNLTFSTLTVSNMSPEDSSIYLCSVGTVDSNQPQHFGDGTRLSIL.

The sample holds one count of this clone. The V gene is TRBV3-1 (or the pseudogene TRBV3-2), the J gene TRBJ2-7; no reliable D call. Deletions cut 1 base from V and 6 bases from J, with 7 bases between. This CDR3 is built from 12 residues. Germline CDR1 is LGHDT and CDR2 is YNNKEL (reference sequence). The CDR3 nucleotides read TGTGCCAGCAGCCAAGTACCCAGCGAGCAGTACTTC. Translation gives CASSQVPSEQYF.

The chain carries TRBV6-4 and TRBJ1-1; 7 bases map to TRBD1. V lost 6 bases and J lost 1; bases outside the gene matches: 2. Germline lookup yields CDR1 MRHNA and CDR2 SNTAGT. There are 13 residues in the CDR3. The CDR3 DNA reads TGTGCCAGCAGCGGACAGGAGAACACTGAAGCTTTCTTT. Its translation: CASSGQENTEAFF.

The chain links TRBV11-1 to TRBJ2-2; 11 bases map to TRBD1. J lost 7 bases, V lost 5 bases, and 9 bases had no gene match. This CDR3 region has 16 residues. Germline V gives CDR1 SGHAT, CDR2 FQDESV (reference sequence). The CDR3 nucleotides read TGTGCCAGCAGCCTAGGACAGGGGGCTAATGGCGGGGAGCTGTTTTTT. It encodes CASSLGQGANGGELFF.